Listed below are T cell receptor beta chains from one sample, sequenced in a study of shared clonotypes between healthy human individuals. The assay was immunoSEQ multiplex PCR, and TCRdb's table has in-frame clones only and misses some. The table records approximately 2.5 million clones, approximately 92% of them present only once. Sequenced: naive CD4+ T cells sorted from blood. Receptors originate from a man aged 18 to 29 in good health. CDR3s leave out the opening cysteine and the closing phenylalanine or tryptophan.

j_call v_call cdr3_aa
TRBJ2-2 TRBV6-5 ASAGNGANTGELF
TRBJ2-2 TRBV6-1 ASSKGYRTGELF
TRBJ2-7 TRBV5-4 ASSPKITGTYEQY
TRBJ2-5 TRBV27 ASPKSSDRGLTETQY
TRBJ2-1 TRBV30 AWKTGGLGSYNEQF
TRBJ2-7 TRBV28 ASRPLGQGHIYEQY
TRBJ1-5 TRBV19 ASSTLAYSNNQPQH
TRBJ2-5 TRBV9 ASSVGSSEETQY
TRBJ2-2 TRBV6-5 ASREDRVAGELF
TRBJ2-7 TRBV4-2 ASSQGTVGRYEQY
TRBJ2-7 TRBV28 ASSGQLGRAYEQY
TRBJ2-7 TRBV7-6 ASSLEAGGAFYEQY
TRBJ1-6 TRBV4-1 ASSQGSRDNSPLH
TRBJ2-2 TRBV14 ASSQEPTGELF
TRBJ1-3 TRBV6-6 ASSYSLSGNTIY
TRBJ2-2 TRBV7-2 ASSPRGSGGPTGELF
TRBJ1-4 TRBV5-4 ASSWKGNEKLF
TRBJ1-2 TRBV6-4 ASSEGNSGYT
TRBJ2-3 TRBV5-6 ASSSRLATDTQY
TRBJ2-3 TRBV9 ASSVHLSSGGYADTQY
TRBJ2-7 TRBV19 ASGTQGGAGTYEQY
TRBJ2-2 TRBV7-6 ASSLLGATGELF
TRBJ1-2 TRBV10-3 AITPGTGDGYT
TRBJ1-1 TRBV19 ASSIGTGAGEAF
TRBJ2-5 TRBV27 ASSFQGETQY
TRBJ2-5 TRBV2 ASTAGETQY
TRBJ2-7 TRBV6-5 ATAPEKVSSYEQY
TRBJ2-7 TRBV6-1 ASTLTGAYEQY
TRBJ1-1 TRBV19 ASSISLRRENTEAF
TRBJ2-6 TRBV29-1 SVEPGSGANVLT
TRBJ1-1 TRBV7-8 ASSLEGQGAEAF
TRBJ1-1 TRBV7-2 ASSAGLRDTEAF
TRBJ2-1 TRBV9 ASSVLAGVPTEQF
TRBJ2-2 TRBV11-2 ASSSERGGYTGELF
TRBJ2-7 TRBV4-2 ASSQDGSRDEQY
TRBJ2-5 TRBV5-6 ASSSPRDGTGETQY
TRBJ1-5 TRBV6-1 ASSEVGGAVQPQH
TRBJ1-2 TRBV5-4 ASSLDSRTRGYT
TRBJ1-1 TRBV10-3 AISGPSYTEAF
TRBJ1-2 TRBV10-3 AISETGTANYGYT
TRBJ1-5 TRBV7-2 ASSLAAGDSNQPQH
TRBJ2-7 TRBV7-2 ASSYRTGERN